This T cell receptor beta chain was retrieved from a study of beta chain features in type 1 diabetes. General study findings and limits: Significant though moderate, a shortening of TCRB CDR3s appeared in all four CD4+ subsets of Type 1 diabetes patients. Over-representation of high TCR-expressing cells was a possible consequence of cDNA sequencing.

Every isolated RNA sample was fully reverse transcribed, so sequencing captured expressed TCRB transcripts. TCRdb keeps only in-frame clones here, not all; method: immunoSEQ multiplex PCR. The sample lists about 700,000 clones; about an eighth were seen once. As concerns this clone: The antigen remains undetermined.

The sample was naive CD4+ T cells from blood. This sequence originates from a young man with type 1 diabetes.

The CDR3 DNA sequence: TGTGCTAGTGGCCTCGGGACAGGGCGCGATACGCAGTATTTT. Its protein product is CASGLGTGRDTQYF. V and J are TRBV12-5 and TRBJ2-3; 9 nucleotides line up with TRBD1. The CDR3 spans 14 residues. V was clipped by 6 bases and J by 6 bases; unmatched bases: 7. CDR1 LGHNT and CDR2 FRNRAP come from the germline V gene.